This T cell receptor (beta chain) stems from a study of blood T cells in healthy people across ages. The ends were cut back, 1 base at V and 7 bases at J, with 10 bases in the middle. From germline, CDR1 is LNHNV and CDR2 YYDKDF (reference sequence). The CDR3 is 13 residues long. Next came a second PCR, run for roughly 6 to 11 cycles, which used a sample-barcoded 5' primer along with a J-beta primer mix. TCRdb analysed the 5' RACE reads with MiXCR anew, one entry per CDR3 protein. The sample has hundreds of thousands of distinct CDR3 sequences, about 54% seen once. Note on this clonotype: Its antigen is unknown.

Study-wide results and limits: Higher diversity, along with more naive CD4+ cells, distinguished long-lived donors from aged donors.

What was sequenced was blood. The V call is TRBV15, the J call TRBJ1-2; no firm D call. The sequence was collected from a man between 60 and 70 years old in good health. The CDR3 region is CATSRGQFSGYTF. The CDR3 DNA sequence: TGTGCCACCAGCAGAGGACAATTTTCTGGCTACACCTTC.